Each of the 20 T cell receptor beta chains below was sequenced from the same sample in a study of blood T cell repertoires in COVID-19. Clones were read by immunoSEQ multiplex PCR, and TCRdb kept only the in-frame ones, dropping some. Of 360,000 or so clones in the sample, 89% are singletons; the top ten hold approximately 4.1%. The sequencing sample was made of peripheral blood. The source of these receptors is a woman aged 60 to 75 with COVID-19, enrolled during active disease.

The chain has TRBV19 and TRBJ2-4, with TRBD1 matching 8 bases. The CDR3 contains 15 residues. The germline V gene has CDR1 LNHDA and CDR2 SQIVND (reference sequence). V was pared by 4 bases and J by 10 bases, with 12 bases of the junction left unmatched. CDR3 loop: CASSTSGTGVHIQYF. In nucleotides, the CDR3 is TGTGCCAGTAGTACCTCTGGGACAGGAGTCCATATTCAGTACTTC. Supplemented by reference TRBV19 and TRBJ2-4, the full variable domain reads DGGITQSPKYLFRKEGQNVTLSCEQNLNHDAMYWYRQDPGQGLRLIYYSQIVNDFQKGDIAEGYSVSREKKESFPLTVTSAQKNPTAFYLCASSTSGTGVHIQYFGAGTRLSVL.

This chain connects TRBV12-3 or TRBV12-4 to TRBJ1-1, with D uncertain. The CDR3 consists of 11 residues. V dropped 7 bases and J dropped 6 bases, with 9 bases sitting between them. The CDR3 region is CASKGRAEAFF. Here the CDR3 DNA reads TGTGCCAGCAAAGGGAGGGCTGAAGCTTTCTTT.

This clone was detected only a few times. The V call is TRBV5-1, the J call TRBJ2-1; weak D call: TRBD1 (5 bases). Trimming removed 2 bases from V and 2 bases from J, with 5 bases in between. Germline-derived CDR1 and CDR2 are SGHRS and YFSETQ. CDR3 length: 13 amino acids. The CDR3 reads CASSLQAYNEQFF. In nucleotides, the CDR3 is TGCGCCAGCAGCTTACAGGCCTACAATGAGCAGTTCTTC.

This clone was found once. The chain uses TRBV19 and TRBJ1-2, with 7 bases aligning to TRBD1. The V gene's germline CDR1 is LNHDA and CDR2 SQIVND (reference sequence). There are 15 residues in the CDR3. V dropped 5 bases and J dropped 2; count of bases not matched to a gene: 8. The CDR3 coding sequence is TGTGCCAGTAGTCCACAGGGGAGGCTGAACTATGGCTACACCTTC. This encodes CASSPQGRLNYGYTF. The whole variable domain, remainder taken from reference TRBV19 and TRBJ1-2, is DGGITQSPKYLFRKEGQNVTLSCEQNLNHDAMYWYRQDPGQGLRLIYYSQIVNDFQKGDIAEGYSVSREKKESFPLTVTSAQKNPTAFYLCASSPQGRLNYGYTFGSGTRLTVV.

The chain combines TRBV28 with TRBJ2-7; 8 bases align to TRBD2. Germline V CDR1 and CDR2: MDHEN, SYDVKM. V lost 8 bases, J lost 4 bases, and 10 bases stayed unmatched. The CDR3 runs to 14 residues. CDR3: CASRSSGAPYEQYF. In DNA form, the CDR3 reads TGTGCCAGCCGCAGTAGCGGGGCTCCTTACGAGCAGTACTTC. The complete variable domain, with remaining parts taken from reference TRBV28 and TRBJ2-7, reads DVKVTQSSRYLVKRTGEKVFLECVQDMDHENMFWYRQDPGLGLRLIYFSYDVKMKEKGDIPEGYSVSREKKERFSLILESASTNQTSMYLCASRSSGAPYEQYFGPGTRLTVT.

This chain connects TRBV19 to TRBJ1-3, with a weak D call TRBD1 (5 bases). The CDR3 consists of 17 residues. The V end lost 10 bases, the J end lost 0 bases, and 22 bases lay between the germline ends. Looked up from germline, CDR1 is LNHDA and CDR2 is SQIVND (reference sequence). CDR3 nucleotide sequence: TGTGCCACCGATCGAGGAAGGTCAGGGCCCTCTGGAAACACCATATATTTT. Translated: CATDRGRSGPSGNTIYF.

Here the CDR3 DNA reads TGTGCCAGCAGCGAGACCCGTAGCGGGGGGAGGTACGAGCAGTACTTC. Translating gives CASSETRSGGRYEQYF. This chain links TRBV7-9 with TRBJ2-7; 10 nucleotides align to TRBD2. Germline-derived CDR1 and CDR2 are SEHNR and FQNEAQ (reference sequence). There are 16 residues in the CDR3. Unmatched junction bases numbered 11, after V lost 5 bases and J lost 4 bases.

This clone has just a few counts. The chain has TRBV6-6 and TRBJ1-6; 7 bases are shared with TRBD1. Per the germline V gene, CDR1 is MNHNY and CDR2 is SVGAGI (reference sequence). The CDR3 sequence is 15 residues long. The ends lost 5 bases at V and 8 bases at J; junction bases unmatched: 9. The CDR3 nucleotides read TGTGCCAGCAGTATCCGAGAGAGGGGGCATTCACCCCTCCACTTT. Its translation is CASSIRERGHSPLHF.

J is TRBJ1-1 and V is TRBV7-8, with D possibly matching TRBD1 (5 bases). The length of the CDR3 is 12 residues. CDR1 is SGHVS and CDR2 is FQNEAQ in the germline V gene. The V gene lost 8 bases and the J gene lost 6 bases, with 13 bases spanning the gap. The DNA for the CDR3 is TGTGCCAGCGGATCAAAGGGGTCTGAAGCTTTCTTT. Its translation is CASGSKGSEAFF.

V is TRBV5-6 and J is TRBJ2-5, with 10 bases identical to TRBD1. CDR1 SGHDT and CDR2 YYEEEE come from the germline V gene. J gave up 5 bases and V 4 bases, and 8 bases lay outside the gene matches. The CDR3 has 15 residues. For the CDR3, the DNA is TGTGCCAGCAGCAAGGGACAGGGGAAAGGCGAGACCCAGTACTTC. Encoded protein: CASSKGQGKGETQYF.

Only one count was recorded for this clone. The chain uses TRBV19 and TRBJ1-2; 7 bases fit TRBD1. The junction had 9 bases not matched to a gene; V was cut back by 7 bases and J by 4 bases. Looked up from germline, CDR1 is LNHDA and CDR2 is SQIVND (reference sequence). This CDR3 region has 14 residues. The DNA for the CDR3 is TGTGCCAGTACCGAGAGGGGGCCCCCCTATGGCTACACCTTC. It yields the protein CASTERGPPYGYTF.

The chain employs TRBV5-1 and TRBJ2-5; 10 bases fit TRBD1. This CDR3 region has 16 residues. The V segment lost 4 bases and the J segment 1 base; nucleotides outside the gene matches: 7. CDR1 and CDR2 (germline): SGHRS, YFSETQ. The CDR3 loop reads CASSPGQGVFQETQYF. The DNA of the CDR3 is TGCGCCAGCAGCCCAGGACAGGGGGTGTTCCAAGAGACCCAGTACTTC.

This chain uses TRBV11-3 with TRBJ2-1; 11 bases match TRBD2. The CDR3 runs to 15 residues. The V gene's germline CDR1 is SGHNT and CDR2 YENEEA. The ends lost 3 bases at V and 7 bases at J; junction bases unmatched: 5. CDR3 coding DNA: TGTGCCAGCAGCTTTAGCGGGGGGGCCGGGAATGAGCAGTTCTTC. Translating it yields CASSFSGGAGNEQFF. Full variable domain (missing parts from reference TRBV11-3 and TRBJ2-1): EAGVVQSPRYKIIEKKQPVAFWCNPISGHNTLYWYLQNLGQGPELLIRYENEEAVDDSQLPKDRFSAERLKGVDSTLKIQPAELGDSAVYLCASSFSGGAGNEQFFGPGTRLTVL.

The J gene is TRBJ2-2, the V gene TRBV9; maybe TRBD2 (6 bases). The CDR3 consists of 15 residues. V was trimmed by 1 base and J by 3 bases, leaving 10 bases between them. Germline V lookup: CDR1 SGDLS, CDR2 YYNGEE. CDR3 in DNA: TGTGCCAGCAGCGTAAGTTGGGGGGACACCGGGGAGCTGTTTTTT. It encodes CASSVSWGDTGELFF.

The CDR3 DNA sequence: TGTGCCAGCTTCGCCGGGGAGCTGTTTTTT. This encodes CASFAGELFF. The rearrangement joins TRBV2 to TRBJ2-2; D is unclear. This CDR3 contains 10 residues. Germline V lookup: CDR1 SNHLY, CDR2 FYNNEI. The ends were cut back, 8 bases at V and 6 bases at J, with 4 bases in the middle.

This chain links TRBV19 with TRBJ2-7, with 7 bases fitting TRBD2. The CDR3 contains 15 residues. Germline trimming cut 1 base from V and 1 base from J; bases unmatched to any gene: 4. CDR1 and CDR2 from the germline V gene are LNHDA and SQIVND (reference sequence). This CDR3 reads CASSIGGGTSYEQYF. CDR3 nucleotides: TGTGCCAGTAGTATAGGGGGAGGGACTTCCTACGAGCAGTACTTC. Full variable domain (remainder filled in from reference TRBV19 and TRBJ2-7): DGGITQSPKYLFRKEGQNVTLSCEQNLNHDAMYWYRQDPGQGLRLIYYSQIVNDFQKGDIAEGYSVSREKKESFPLTVTSAQKNPTAFYLCASSIGGGTSYEQYFGPGTRLTVT.

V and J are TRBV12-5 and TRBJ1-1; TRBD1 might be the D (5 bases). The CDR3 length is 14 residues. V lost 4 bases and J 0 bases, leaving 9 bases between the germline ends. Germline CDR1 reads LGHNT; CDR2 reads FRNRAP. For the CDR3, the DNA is TGTGCTAGTGGTTCAGGGTACATGAACACTGAAGCTTTCTTT. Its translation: CASGSGYMNTEAFF.

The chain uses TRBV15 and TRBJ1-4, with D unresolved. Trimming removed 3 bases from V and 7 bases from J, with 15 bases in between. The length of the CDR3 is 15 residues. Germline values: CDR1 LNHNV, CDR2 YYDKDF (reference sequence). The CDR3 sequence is CATSSLTIEGEKLFF. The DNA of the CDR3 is TGTGCCACCAGCAGTTTGACAATAGAGGGTGAAAAACTGTTTTTT.

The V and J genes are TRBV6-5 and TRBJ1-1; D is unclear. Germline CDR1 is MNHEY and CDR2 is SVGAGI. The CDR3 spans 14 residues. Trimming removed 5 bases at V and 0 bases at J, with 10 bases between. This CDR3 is CASSKGVLNTEAFF. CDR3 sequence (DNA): TGTGCCAGCAGTAAGGGAGTCCTGAACACTGAAGCTTTCTTT.

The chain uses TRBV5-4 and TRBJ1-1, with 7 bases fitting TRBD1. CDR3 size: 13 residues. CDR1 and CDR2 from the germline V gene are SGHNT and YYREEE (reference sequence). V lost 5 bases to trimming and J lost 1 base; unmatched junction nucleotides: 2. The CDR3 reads CASRGQPNTEAFF. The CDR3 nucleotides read TGTGCCAGCAGGGGACAGCCGAACACTGAAGCTTTCTTT.